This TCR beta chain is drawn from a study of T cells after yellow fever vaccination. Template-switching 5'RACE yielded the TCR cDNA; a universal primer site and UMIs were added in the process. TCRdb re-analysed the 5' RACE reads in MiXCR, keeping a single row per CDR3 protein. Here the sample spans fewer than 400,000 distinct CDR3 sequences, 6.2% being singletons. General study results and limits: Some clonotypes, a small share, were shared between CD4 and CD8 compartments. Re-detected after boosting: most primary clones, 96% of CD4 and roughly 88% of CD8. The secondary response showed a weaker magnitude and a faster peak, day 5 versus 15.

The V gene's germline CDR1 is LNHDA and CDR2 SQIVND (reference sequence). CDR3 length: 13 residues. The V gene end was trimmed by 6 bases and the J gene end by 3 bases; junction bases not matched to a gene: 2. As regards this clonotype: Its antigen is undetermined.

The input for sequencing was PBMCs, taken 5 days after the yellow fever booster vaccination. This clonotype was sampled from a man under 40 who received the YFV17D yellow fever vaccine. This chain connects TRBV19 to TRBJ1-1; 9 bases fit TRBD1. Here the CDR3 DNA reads TGTGCCAGTAGAACAGGGGGCTACACTGAAGCTTTCTTT. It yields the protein CASRTGGYTEAFF.